A single TCR beta chain is shown here with its context. The V gene end was trimmed by 6 bases and the J gene end by 7 bases; junction bases not matched to a gene: 9. The length of the CDR3 is 14 residues. Germline assignment: CDR1 MNHNS and CDR2 SASEGT. TCRdb reprocessed the PCR reads via MiXCR and lists one record per CDR3 protein. The sample holds around 20,000 distinct CDR3 sequences, 55% to 80% seen once. The data derive from a study of vaccination and CD4 T cells after COVID-19. In the study overall: A vaccine, either BNT162b2 or mRNA-1273, was given to participants in two doses.

This chain connects TRBV6-1 to TRBJ1-5; the match to TRBD1 covers 7 bases. The specimen was CD4+ T cells from blood, collected after SARS-CoV-2 vaccination. The sequence derives from a human donor who had recovered from COVID-19. CDR3 sequence: CASRNRGGIQPQHF. As DNA, the CDR3 is TGTGCCAGCAGAAACAGGGGAGGGATCCAGCCCCAGCATTTT.